This is a list of T cell receptor beta chains from one sample in a study of neurological immune-mediated disorders. TCRdb used MiXCR to reprocess the 5' RACE reads, holding one entry per CDR3 protein. This sample has 50,000 to 85,000 distinct CDR3 sequences, with approximately 5.2% found just once. Source material: PBMCs. Every receptor here comes from a woman younger than 45 with multiple sclerosis. The CDR3 runs from the conserved cysteine through the conserved F or W. Each record gives: D gene, clone size, V gene, J gene, CDR3 DNA, CDR3 protein. A D gene is named only where the DNA matches it firmly. Clone size, where shown, is once, few, many, or a class for clones that have expanded.

>-|many|TRBV7-9|TRBJ2-1
TGTGCCAGCAGCTTAGGCTCCTACAATGAGCAGTTCTTC
CASSLGSYNEQFF
>TRBD2|-|TRBV20-1|TRBJ2-2
TGCAGTGCTAGGCTAGCGGGGGGGCCCACCGGGGAGCTGTTTTTT
CSARLAGGPTGELFF
>-|-|TRBV7-2|TRBJ2-6
TGTGCCAGCATCAGGAGGGCCAAAGTCCTGACTTTC
CASIRRAKVLTF
>TRBD1|few|TRBV2|TRBJ1-5
TGTGCCAGCAGTCCGACAGGGACACGTTATAGCAATCAGCCCCAGAATTTT
CASSPTGTRYSNQPQNF
>TRBD2|many|TRBV9|TRBJ2-7
TGTGCCAGCAGCGTTGCCCCCGGGACTAGCGGGGTTATAGGGAGGGCCTACGAGCAGTACTTC
CASSVAPGTSGVIGRAYEQYF
>TRBD2|-|TRBV20-1|TRBJ2-5
TGCAGTGCTAGCCTAGCGGGGGGCCACCAGTACTTC
CSASLAGGHQYF
>TRBD2|many|TRBV28|TRBJ2-1
TGTGCCAGCAGTGCTGGACTAGCGGGAACCAATGAGCAGTTCTTC
CASSAGLAGTNEQFF
>TRBD1|-|TRBV20-1|TRBJ1-5
TGCAGTGCTAGAAGAAACAGGGGCGGCAATCAGCCCCAGAATTTT
CSARRNRGGNQPQNF
>TRBD1|few|TRBV20-1|TRBJ1-5
TGCAGTGCTGGTAGGGGGCGCGAGGATCAGCCCCAGAATTTT
CSAGRGREDQPQNF
>-|many|TRBV5-8|TRBJ2-7
TGTGCCAGCAGCTTGCAACCCTACGAGCAGTACTTC
CASSLQPYEQYF
>TRBD2|many|TRBV4-1|TRBJ2-5
TGCGCCAGCAGCCAAGACGGGGGGGCGGGGACCCAGTACTTC
CASSQDGGAGTQYF
>TRBD1|many|TRBV5-6|TRBJ1-1
TGTGCCAGCAGCTTGCGTGACAGGGTCACTGAAGCTTTCTTT
CASSLRDRVTEAFF
>-|many|TRBV12-3/TRBV12-4|TRBJ1-2
TGTGCCAGCAGTCACAGGGACCTATATGGCTACACCTTC
CASSHRDLYGYTF
>-|many|TRBV12-3/TRBV12-4|TRBJ2-6
TGTGCCATAGCGCGCTCTGGGGCCAACGTCCTGACTTTC
CAIARSGANVLTF
>-|many|TRBV20-1|TRBJ2-3
TGCAGTGCTAGGGTTGGGACTCGCCCTAGCACAGATACGCAGTATTTT
CSARVGTRPSTDTQYF